The 30 T cell receptor beta chains given below trace back to one sample, sequenced in a study of low-dose radiotherapy and immunotherapy resistance in tumors. Alpha and beta chains were covered, as first-strand cDNA relied on TRAV- and TRBV-specific primers. TCRs were amplified for around 21 PCR cycles with a constant-region primer and V-primer adapter. TCRdb re-derived calls from the reads in MiXCR, one entry per CDR3 protein. Among tens of thousands of distinct CDR3 sequences, 15% to 20% were seen once, and the ten largest hold roughly 1.4%. Time point: after trial treatment. Treatment indicated: LDRT plus nivolumab, ipilimumab, low-dose cyclophosphamide and aspirin (RACIN trial). The sequencing here drew on PBMCs, taken after low-dose radiotherapy plus immunotherapy. The origin of the receptors is a male donor with prostate cancer.

This clonotype appeared once. The chain uses TRBV5-4 and TRBJ2-2; the D gene is possibly TRBD2 (7 bases). The germline V gene encodes CDR1 SGHNT and CDR2 YYREEE (reference sequence). The CDR3 is made up of 17 amino acids. V gave up 10 bases and J gave up 4 bases, with 26 bases separating them. In DNA, the CDR3 is TGTGCCGGAGCCCTCTCTCGCGGGGGCGGGGGCACCGGGGAGCTGTTTTTT. Its translation: CAGALSRGGGGTGELFF.

In its sample, this clonotype was seen many times. This chain uses TRBV5-6 with TRBJ2-1; 14 bases are a match to TRBD2. CDR1 SGHDT and CDR2 YYEEEE come from the germline V gene. J gave up 2 bases and V 3 bases, and 1 base lay outside the gene matches. The CDR3 is 16 amino acids. The CDR3 spells CASSSTSGRAYNEQFF. The CDR3 DNA reads as TGTGCCAGCAGCTCGACTAGCGGGAGGGCCTACAATGAGCAGTTCTTC.

V is TRBV28 and J is TRBJ1-1; D unclear. Trimming took 6 bases from V and 11 from J, leaving 13 bases between them. Germline loops: CDR1 MDHEN, CDR2 SYDVKM. CDR3 length: 11 residues. The CDR3 nucleotides are TGTGCCAGCAGCAGAGTTGGCAGCGCTTTCTTT. This codes for CASSRVGSAFF.

This CDR3 reads CASSLGVDQPQHF. CDR3 coding DNA: TGTGCCAGCAGTTTAGGGGTCGATCAGCCCCAGCATTTT. This chain joins TRBV28 and TRBJ1-5, with D uncertain. The germline CDR1 and CDR2 sequences are MDHEN and SYDVKM. The CDR3 runs to 13 residues. V gave up 2 bases and J gave up 5 bases, with 7 bases separating them.

This clonotype was observed at least ten times. The chain has TRBV9 and TRBJ2-7; 7 bases align to TRBD1. Germline V gene lookup returns CDR1 SGDLS and CDR2 YYNGEE. The J segment lost 0 bases and the V segment lost 3 bases, leaving 6 bases of the junction unmatched. The CDR3 is 15 amino acids. CDR3 bases: TGTGCCAGCAGCGCAGGACAGGTGAGCTCCTACGAGCAGTACTTC. This encodes CASSAGQVSSYEQYF.

This clonotype has a count of ten or more. This chain connects TRBV4-3 to TRBJ2-1; D is possibly TRBD2 (6 bases). V lost 0 bases, J lost 2 bases, and 11 bases lay in between. The CDR3 consists of 16 residues. Germline V gene data show CDR1 as LGHNA and CDR2 as YSLEER. CDR3: CASSQDRRGPYNEQFF. CDR3 bases: TGCGCCAGCAGCCAAGATCGGCGGGGTCCCTACAATGAGCAGTTCTTC.

This clonotype was detected many times. The chain is built from TRBV6-6 and TRBJ2-2; D gene uncertain. With 2 bases removed from V and 2 bases from J, the gap between germline ends came to 15 bases. CDR3 length: 17 residues. Germline CDR1 reads MNHNY; CDR2 reads SVGAGI (reference sequence). The CDR3 spells CASSYPDLELNTGELFF. DNA of the CDR3: TGTGCCAGCAGTTACCCCGACCTGGAACTTAACACCGGGGAGCTGTTTTTT.

This clonotype has ten or more counts. The chain uses TRBV21-1 and TRBJ2-5. TRBV21-1 is termed a pseudogene. The CDR3 is 12 amino acids. CDR3 residues: CASSIRGETQYF. The CDR3 nucleotides read TGTGCCAGCAGCATAAGAGGCGAGACCCAGTACTTC.

This clonotype is medium-sized (0.01 to 0.1%) by share. The V gene is TRBV28, the J gene TRBJ2-1, with D unclear. Trimming removed 6 bases at V and 8 bases at J, with 14 bases between. Germline CDR1 MDHEN, CDR2 SYDVKM. The length of the CDR3 is 13 residues. The DNA for the CDR3 is TGTGCCAGCAGGGTAGAGAGTGGGGATGAGCAGTTCTTC. Its protein product is CASRVESGDEQFF.

This clonotype was observed at least ten times. The chain recombines TRBV7-8 with TRBJ2-5, with TRBD2 identical over 7 bases. V gave up 2 bases and J gave up 5 bases; unmatched junction bases: 14. CDR1 and CDR2 (germline): SGHVS, FQNEAQ. The CDR3 is made up of 17 amino acids. CDR3: CASSLSFSSGKRETQYF. The CDR3 coding sequence is TGTGCCAGCAGCTTATCCTTCTCGAGCGGGAAACGGGAGACCCAGTACTTC. Full variable domain (rest looked up from reference TRBV7-8 and TRBJ2-5): GAGVSQSPRYKVAKRGQDVALRCDPISGHVSLFWYQQALGQGPEFLTYFQNEAQLDKSGLPSDRFFAERPEGSVSTLKIQRTQQEDSAVYLCASSLSFSSGKRETQYFGPGTRLLVL.

This clonotype appeared many times. The chain couples TRBV29-1 to TRBJ2-7; D is unclear. The CDR3 covers 12 residues. V lost 4 bases, J lost 3 bases, and 10 bases lay in between. Germline assignment: CDR1 SQVTM and CDR2 ANQGSEA. CDR3 sequence (DNA): TGCAGCGTTGGGGTTAACTACTACGAGCAGTACTTC. Translation gives CSVGVNYYEQYF.

This clonotype has more than one count but fewer than ten. The rearrangement joins TRBV5-4 to TRBJ2-1; D is uncertain. There are 16 residues in the CDR3. Germline assignment: CDR1 SGHNT and CDR2 YYREEE (reference sequence). V was pared by 0 bases and J by 0 bases, with 10 bases between. CDR3 loop: CASSLAPASSYNEQFF. The CDR3 nucleotides are TGTGCCAGCAGCTTGGCCCCGGCTAGCTCCTACAATGAGCAGTTCTTC.

Concerning this clonotype itself: Only one base separates this from a far larger clonotype, so it likely reflects a read error. The chain couples TRBV20-1 to TRBJ2-1; no clear D gene. The CDR3 sequence is 13 residues long. CDR1 is DFQATT, CDR2 SNEGSKA, per germline (reference sequence). Trimming pared 3 bases from V and 10 bases from J, leaving 16 bases between. The CDR3 coding sequence is TGCAGTGCTAGTAAGACCGGAGAATACGAGCAGTTCTTC. It is translated as CSASKTGEYEQFF.

This clonotype was detected many times. V is TRBV28 and J is TRBJ1-2, with 10 bases matching TRBD1. With 5 bases clipped from V and 8 bases from J, the junction kept 8 bases outside the gene matches. CDR1 is MDHEN, CDR2 SYDVKM, per germline. The CDR3 has 14 amino acids. The CDR3 loop reads CASSATGGADGYTF. Written as DNA, the CDR3 is TGTGCCAGCAGTGCGACAGGGGGCGCCGACGGCTACACCTTC.

Many counts were recorded for this clonotype. J is TRBJ1-2 and V is TRBV30, with 9 bases that match TRBD1. The CDR3 is 11 amino acids. The V gene's germline CDR1 is GTSNPN and CDR2 SVGIG (reference sequence). The J segment lost 8 bases and the V segment lost 2 bases, leaving 0 bases of the junction unmatched. CDR3: CAWSTGGGYTF. CDR3 bases: TGTGCCTGGAGTACAGGGGGCGGCTACACCTTC.

This clonotype has just a few counts. This chain connects TRBV12-3 or TRBV12-4 to TRBJ2-7; D is unclear. CDR3 length: 11 residues. V was cut by 4 bases and J by 6 bases, with 7 bases left in between. The CDR3 region has the DNA TGTGCCAGCAGTTACGGTCTCGAGCAGTACTTC. This codes for CASSYGLEQYF.

This clonotype was seen a handful of times. The chain has TRBV28 and TRBJ1-5; TRBD1 aligns across 7 bases. CDR3 length: 15 residues. V was clipped by 4 bases and J by 6 bases; unmatched bases: 9. CDR1 is MDHEN and CDR2 is SYDVKM in the germline V gene. In DNA form, the CDR3 reads TGTGCCAGCAGTTCCCGACAGGGCCACGTTCAGCCCCAGCATTTT. Its translation is CASSSRQGHVQPQHF.

Details on this clonotype: This likely reflects a read error, since a far larger clone is one base away. The rearrangement links TRBV5-1 to TRBJ2-5, with D perhaps being TRBD1 or TRBD2 (5 bases each). The CDR3 is made up of 13 amino acids. V lost 4 bases, J lost 6 bases, and 13 bases lay in between. Germline V gene lookup returns CDR1 SGHRS and CDR2 YFSETQ. The CDR3 bases are TGCGCCAGCAGCGCCATCCCGGGACAGACCCAGTACTTC. This translates into CASSAIPGQTQYF.

This clonotype was observed at least ten times. The J gene is TRBJ1-2, the V gene TRBV28; 12 bases map to TRBD1. The germline V gene encodes CDR1 MDHEN and CDR2 SYDVKM. The CDR3 has 16 residues. Germline trimming cut 3 bases from V and 6 bases from J; bases unmatched to any gene: 8. CDR3 protein: CASSLYPGQGADGYTF. The CDR3 bases are TGTGCCAGCAGTTTGTATCCGGGACAGGGGGCTGATGGCTACACCTTC.

This clonotype was counted many times. The J gene is TRBJ2-1, the V gene TRBV10-3; tentatively, D is TRBD2 (6 bases). The germline V gene encodes CDR1 ENHRY and CDR2 SYGVKD. CDR3 length: 13 amino acids. Trimming cost V 9 bases and J 8 bases, with 17 bases left between them. CDR3 nucleotide sequence: TGTGCCATGGGACTGGATTTTAGGGATGAGCAGTTCTTC. Protein: CAMGLDFRDEQFF.

As concerns this clonotype: It differs at one base from a far larger clone, so likely a read error. The J gene is TRBJ2-7, the V gene TRBV11-2, with 7 bases that match TRBD1. CDR1 SGHAT and CDR2 FQNNGV come from the germline V gene. After removal of 5 bases from V and 7 bases from J, the junction contained 8 bases not matched to a gene. The length of the CDR3 is 13 residues. The CDR3 sequence is CASSVTGVGEQYF. The CDR3 DNA reads as TGTGCCAGCAGCGTCACAGGGGTAGGAGAGCAGTACTTC. The full variable domain, completed using reference TRBV11-2 and TRBJ2-7, is EAGVAQSPRYKIIEKRQSVAFWCNPISGHATLYWYQQILGQGPKLLIQFQNNGVVDDSQLPKDRFSAERLKGVDSTLKIQPAKLEDSAVYLCASSVTGVGEQYFGPGTRLTVT.

This clonotype showed up many times. This chain connects TRBV12-3 or TRBV12-4 to TRBJ1-5; 7 bases map to TRBD1. The CDR3 sequence is 15 residues long. J was trimmed by 6 bases and V by 1 base; bases with no gene match: 6. CDR3 amino acids: CASSLVGQVRQPQHF. The CDR3 nucleotides read TGTGCCAGCAGTTTAGTCGGACAGGTCCGTCAGCCCCAGCATTTT.

This clonotype has ten or more counts. CDR3 sequence (DNA): TGTGCCAGCTCGGAGCTAGCGGGATTGTCAGGCGGGGCCAACGTCCTGACTTTC. Translation gives CASSELAGLSGGANVLTF. The chain carries TRBV2 and TRBJ2-6; TRBD2 matches at 9 bases. The CDR3 spans 18 residues. Germline loops: CDR1 SNHLY, CDR2 FYNNEI. J was trimmed by 4 bases and V by 8 bases; bases with no gene match: 15.

The sample holds many counts of this clonotype. The rearrangement uses TRBV28 and TRBJ2-7; TRBD1 matches 9 bases. This CDR3 comprises 15 residues. The ends lost 3 bases at V and 2 bases at J; junction bases unmatched: 5. Germline V gene data show CDR1 as MDHEN and CDR2 as SYDVKM. The CDR3 bases are TGTGCCAGCAGTTTGGGGACAGGGAAGACCTACGAGCAGTACTTC. As protein: CASSLGTGKTYEQYF.

This clonotype was seen many times. This chain uses TRBV18 with TRBJ2-7; a weak D match, TRBD2 (6 bases). The germline V gene has CDR1 KGHSH and CDR2 LQKENI. This CDR3 is built from 16 residues. The ends were cut back, 3 bases at V and 3 bases at J, with 18 bases in the middle. The CDR3 sequence is CASSPHGGRMFYEQYF. CDR3 bases: TGTGCCAGCTCACCCCATGGTGGGAGGATGTTCTACGAGCAGTACTTC.

In its sample, this clonotype was seen many times. The chain is built from TRBV6-2 or TRBV6-3 and TRBJ2-1; 7 bases align to TRBD2. The CDR3 has 16 residues. V lost 5 bases and J lost 1; bases outside the gene matches: 8. Germline V gene lookup returns CDR1 MNHEY and CDR2 SVGEGT. CDR3 amino acids: CASSPWTSQSYNEQFF. In DNA, the CDR3 is TGTGCCAGCAGTCCCTGGACTAGTCAGTCCTACAATGAGCAGTTCTTC.

This sequence joins TRBV20-1 and TRBJ2-7; D might be TRBD2 (5 bases). The CDR3 spans 13 residues. V gave up 6 bases and J gave up 7 bases, with 19 bases separating them. CDR1 and CDR2 from the germline V gene are DFQATT and SNEGSKA (reference sequence). The CDR3 loop is CSARNSLSGEQYF. CDR3 coding DNA: TGCAGTGCGAGAAACAGTCTGTCGGGGGAGCAGTACTTC.

Comments on this clonotype: Only one base separates this from a far larger clonotype, so it likely reflects a read error. The gene calls are TRBV5-1 and TRBJ2-1; 9 bases align to TRBD1. Germline CDR1 SGHRS, CDR2 YFSETQ. The CDR3 length is 15 residues. J lost 10 bases, V lost 4 bases, and 12 bases had no gene match. CDR3 nucleotides: TGCGCCAGCAGCGGAAACAGGGGGCCCTTCTACGAGCAGTTCTTC. Translating gives CASSGNRGPFYEQFF.

This clonotype has a count of ten or more. This chain uses TRBV19 with TRBJ2-2; D is perhaps TRBD1 (5 bases). The germline V gene encodes CDR1 LNHDA and CDR2 SQIVND (reference sequence). The CDR3 length is 18 residues. Trimming pared 6 bases from V and 0 bases from J, leaving 20 bases between. The CDR3 loop reads CASRPGRVNPANTGELFF. Written as DNA, the CDR3 is TGTGCCAGTAGGCCCGGCAGGGTCAACCCCGCGAACACCGGGGAGCTGTTTTTT.

With regard to this clonotype: One end of the junction does not line up with germline, which may come from a read error. The rearrangement joins TRBV5-1 to TRBJ2-1; 7 positions agree with TRBD1. CDR1 and CDR2 from the germline V gene are SGHRS and YFSETQ. The CDR3 spans 11 residues. CDR3 loop: CASSRGQADFF. CDR3 nucleotides: TGTGCCAGCAGCCGCGGACAGGCCGATTTCTTC. Variable domain in full (rest from reference TRBV5-1 and TRBJ2-1): KAGVTQTPRYLIKTRGQQVTLSCSPISGHRSVSWYQQTPGQGLQFLFEYFSETQRNKGNFPGRFSGRQFSNSRSEMNVSTLELGDSALYLCASSRGQADFFGPGTRLTVL.